Below, 10 T cell receptor beta chains from the same sample are listed, as sequenced in a study of blood T cell repertoires in COVID-19. Method: immunoSEQ multiplex PCR; TCRdb's copy keeps in-frame clones and lacks some. The table has some 190,000 clones, roughly 85% seen once. The material sequenced was peripheral blood. The origin of the receptors is a woman older than 75 with active or convalescent COVID-19.

This clone occurred a few times. The rearrangement links TRBV28 to TRBJ1-4; D may be TRBD1 (6 bases). V was trimmed by 6 bases and J by 6 bases, leaving 11 bases between them. CDR3 length: 13 amino acids. Per germline, CDR1 MDHEN and CDR2 SYDVKM. The CDR3 region is CASRDYRDEKLFF. Written as DNA, the CDR3 is TGTGCCAGCAGGGATTACAGGGATGAAAAACTGTTTTTT.

The chain uses TRBV28 and TRBJ2-2; unclear D gene. In germline, CDR1 is MDHEN, CDR2 SYDVKM. CDR3 length equals 12 residues. V lost 7 bases and J lost 7, with 10 bases in between. The CDR3 reads CASTLSSGELFF. Here the CDR3 DNA reads TGTGCCAGCACCCTAAGTAGCGGGGAGCTGTTTTTT.

The chain carries TRBV11-3 and TRBJ2-2; D remains unclear. The V and J ends lost 4 bases and 4 bases respectively, with 4 bases between them. Germline V gene sequence: CDR1 SGHNT, CDR2 YENEEA. The CDR3 loop spans 12 amino acids. The CDR3: CASSSVTGELFF. CDR3 DNA sequence: TGTGCCAGCAGCTCAGTCACCGGGGAGCTGTTTTTT.

This chain joins TRBV3-1 (or the pseudogene TRBV3-2) and TRBJ1-1, with 7 bases matching TRBD1. CDR1 LGHDT and CDR2 YNNKEL come from the germline V gene (reference sequence). V shed 4 bases, J shed 1 base, and the junction held 6 bases outside the gene matches. CDR3 length equals 15 residues. CDR3 region: CASSRRTGPNTEAFF. The CDR3 DNA is TGTGCCAGCAGCCGTCGGACAGGACCGAACACTGAAGCTTTCTTT.

The gene calls are TRBV23-1 and TRBJ1-1; 10 bases are a match to TRBD1. TRBV23-1 is classed as an ORF, of uncertain function. This CDR3 is built from 14 residues. V shed 7 bases and J 4 bases; nucleotides not matched to a gene: 6. Here the CDR3 DNA reads TGCGCCAGCAAACCGGGACAGGGGTTCACTGAAGCTTTCTTT. Its translation is CASKPGQGFTEAFF.

The rearrangement joins TRBV3-1 (or the pseudogene TRBV3-2) to TRBJ1-2; D is uncertain. V gave up 3 bases and J gave up 8 bases, with 22 bases separating them. This CDR3 has 16 amino acids. Germline values: CDR1 LGHDT, CDR2 YNNKEL (reference sequence). The DNA of the CDR3 is TGTGCCAGCAGCCATCTAACAGTGGGGTTTTCGGGAGGCTACACCTTC. It translates to CASSHLTVGFSGGYTF.

V gene TRBV4-1 combines with J gene TRBJ2-1; 8 bases agree with TRBD1. Trimming took 4 bases from V and 4 from J; bases not matched to a gene: 6. Germline V gives CDR1 MGHRA, CDR2 YSYEKL. There are 15 residues in the CDR3. The CDR3 coding sequence is TGCGCCAGCAGCCGCTACAGGGGGGCTTACAATGAGCAGTTCTTC. Protein product: CASSRYRGAYNEQFF.

The chain is built from TRBV6-5 and TRBJ2-7; TRBD1 agrees at 7 bases. Germline V gives CDR1 MNHEY, CDR2 SVGAGI. The CDR3 loop spans 14 amino acids. Trimming at V came to 6 bases and at J to 2 bases, leaving 7 bases not matched to a gene. The CDR3 sequence is CASRRQGFAYEQYF. The CDR3 DNA sequence: TGTGCCAGCAGAAGACAGGGATTTGCCTACGAGCAGTACTTC.

This chain joins TRBV7-9 and TRBJ2-7; D might be TRBD1 (6 bases). The germline V gene encodes CDR1 SEHNR and CDR2 FQNEAQ (reference sequence). The CDR3 covers 13 residues. V shed 6 bases and J shed 6 bases, with 15 bases lying between them. CDR3 amino acids: CASRKTGFSEQYF. In DNA form, the CDR3 reads TGTGCCAGCAGGAAAACAGGGTTCTCCGAGCAGTACTTC.

The rearrangement uses TRBV5-6 and TRBJ1-1, with D uncertain. The germline gives CDR1 SGHDT, CDR2 YYEEEE. With 1 base removed from V and 5 bases from J, the gap between germline ends came to 9 bases. The CDR3 length is 13 residues. Here the CDR3 DNA reads TGTGCCAGCAGCTTGTGGTCCACTACTGAAGCTTTCTTT. Translating it yields CASSLWSTTEAFF.